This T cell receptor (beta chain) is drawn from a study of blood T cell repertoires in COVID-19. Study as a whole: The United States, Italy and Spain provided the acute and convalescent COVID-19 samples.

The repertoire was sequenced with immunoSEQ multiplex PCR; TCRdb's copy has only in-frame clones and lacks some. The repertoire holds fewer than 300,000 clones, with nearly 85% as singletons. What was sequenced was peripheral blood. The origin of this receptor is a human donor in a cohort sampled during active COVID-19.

For the CDR3, the DNA is TGTGCCAGCTCACCATCAGGAGGGGCCAACGTCCTGACTTTC. This encodes CASSPSGGANVLTF. The V gene is TRBV18, the J gene TRBJ2-6; unclear D gene. CDR1 is KGHSH and CDR2 is LQKENI in the germline V gene. This CDR3 region has 14 residues. V was trimmed by 2 bases and J by 4 bases, leaving 6 bases between them.